The 2 T cell receptor beta chains below were found in one sample sequenced in a study of blood T cell repertoires in COVID-19. Sequenced by immunoSEQ multiplex PCR; TCRdb stores in-frame clones only, minus some. The data contain some 70,000 clones, 87% of them seen just once; the ten biggest clones take up 5.5% to 8.5%. The sequenced material came from peripheral blood. The receptors originated from a man aged 50 or older with active COVID-19.

V is TRBV30 and J is TRBJ2-5, with no clear D. V lost 2 bases and J lost 1, with 8 bases in between. Germline CDR1 and CDR2: GTSNPN and SVGIG (reference sequence). CDR3 length: 13 residues. In nucleotides, the CDR3 is TGTGCCTGGAGTTCTCAGTTCCAAGAGACCCAGTACTTC. Translation: CAWSSQFQETQYF.

The chain has TRBV7-9 and TRBJ1-1; no firm D call. The CDR3 sequence is 16 residues long. Per the germline V gene, CDR1 is SEHNR and CDR2 is FQNEAQ (reference sequence). V shed 4 bases and J shed 11 bases, with 26 bases lying between them. For the CDR3, the DNA is TGTGCCAGCAGCTCTGGATCAGCGGTCGCGGTAGAGAGGGCTTTCTTT. Protein: CASSSGSAVAVERAFF.